The 20 T cell receptor beta chains below were found in one sample sequenced in a study of T cell changes during pregnancy in multiple sclerosis. The data were produced by immunoSEQ multiplex PCR, yet TCRdb's version contains in-frame clones alone and is incomplete. The sample consists of roughly 15,000 clones, approximately 83% of them appearing once. The sequences come from CD8+ T cells from peripheral blood mononuclear cells, collected in the first trimester of pregnancy. Receptors were obtained from a female donor with multiple sclerosis, enrolled in a pregnancy study.

The chain joins TRBV9 to TRBJ1-5; 7 bases match TRBD1. This CDR3 has 15 residues. Germline-derived CDR1 and CDR2 are SGDLS and YYNGEE. With 4 bases clipped from V and 1 base from J, the junction kept 5 bases outside the gene matches. In nucleotides, the CDR3 is TGTGCCAGCAGCTCGACAGGGAACAGCAATCAGCCCCAGCATTTT. Protein sequence: CASSSTGNSNQPQHF.

This clone was recorded a few times. The rearrangement uses TRBV7-9 and TRBJ2-5, with TRBD1 as a possible D gene (6 bases). Trimming removed 5 bases at V and 0 bases at J, with 16 bases between. Looked up from germline, CDR1 is SEHNR and CDR2 is FQNEAQ (reference sequence). The CDR3 totals 16 residues. The CDR3: CASSPEHRAYQETQYF. CDR3 DNA sequence: TGTGCCAGCAGCCCGGAACACAGGGCTTACCAAGAGACCCAGTACTTC.

The J gene is TRBJ2-1, the V gene TRBV29-1; D is perhaps TRBD1 (5 bases). The germline V gene encodes CDR1 SQVTM and CDR2 ANQGSEA. CDR3 length: 14 amino acids. The V and J ends lost 2 bases and 5 bases respectively, with 13 bases between them. The CDR3 nucleotides are TGCAGCGTTGAATATTTCGACAGAGACAATGAGCAGTTCTTC. Encoded protein: CSVEYFDRDNEQFF.

The genes are TRBV5-1 and TRBJ2-1; a weak D match, TRBD1 (6 bases). The CDR3 sequence is 15 residues long. CDR1 and CDR2 (germline): SGHRS, YFSETQ. V shed 0 bases and J shed 9 bases, with 16 bases lying between them. CDR3 protein: CASSLVYGRGAEQFF. The CDR3 nucleotides read TGCGCCAGCAGCTTGGTTTATGGCAGGGGTGCTGAGCAGTTCTTC.

CDR3 nucleotide sequence: TGTGCCAGCAGGCTTCCGGGGGGCTACGAGCAGTACTTC. Translating gives CASRLPGGYEQYF. V is TRBV7-9 and J is TRBJ2-7, with 7 bases matching TRBD2. The CDR3 is 13 amino acids. Germline CDR1 is SEHNR and CDR2 is FQNEAQ (reference sequence). After removal of 6 bases from V and 3 bases from J, the junction contained 5 bases not matched to a gene.

The chain carries TRBV5-6 and TRBJ2-7; 7 bases are shared with TRBD1. The CDR3 totals 13 residues. Per the germline V gene, CDR1 is SGHDT and CDR2 is YYEEEE. V was pared by 3 bases and J by 2 bases, with 2 bases of the junction left unmatched. The CDR3 bases are TGTGCCAGCAGCTCGGGACAGACCTACGAGCAGTACTTC. Translating gives CASSSGQTYEQYF.

The rearrangement joins TRBV6-6 to TRBJ2-1, with 7 bases identical to TRBD2. Germline CDR1 is MNHNY and CDR2 is SVGAGI (reference sequence). The ends lost 6 bases at V and 4 bases at J; junction bases unmatched: 12. CDR3 length equals 16 residues. Here the CDR3 DNA reads TGTGCCAGCAGCCCCGAGGTAGCGGGCCATTACAATGAGCAGTTCTTC. Amino acid sequence: CASSPEVAGHYNEQFF.

The genes are TRBV15 and TRBJ1-3, with D possibly being TRBD1 (5 bases). V lost 3 bases and J 8 bases, leaving 11 bases between the germline ends. The CDR3 totals 13 residues. The germline CDR1 and CDR2 sequences are LNHNV and YYDKDF (reference sequence). CDR3 sequence: CATSRTVLDTIYF. CDR3 DNA sequence: TGTGCCACCAGCAGGACAGTTCTTGACACCATATATTTT.

The chain is built from TRBV4-2 and TRBJ2-7; TRBD2 is a possible D gene (6 bases). The CDR3 spans 16 residues. The germline V gene encodes CDR1 LGHNA and CDR2 YNFKEQ. Trimming stripped 1 base from V and 1 base from J, with 14 bases between. CDR3 in amino acids: CASSQVGGPSSYEQYF. For the CDR3, the DNA is TGTGCCAGCAGCCAAGTCGGGGGACCCTCTTCCTACGAGCAGTACTTC.

The chain uses TRBV7-8 and TRBJ1-1, with D uncertain. CDR1 and CDR2 from the germline V gene are SGHVS and FQNEAQ. Trimming stripped 5 bases from V and 0 bases from J, with 13 bases between. CDR3 length: 15 residues. CDR3 region: CASSTRLVLNTEAFF. Written as DNA, the CDR3 is TGTGCCAGCAGCACGCGCCTAGTATTGAACACTGAAGCTTTCTTT.

The V and J genes are TRBV2 and TRBJ2-4, with TRBD2 identical over 12 bases. Germline CDR1 and CDR2: SNHLY and FYNNEI. The CDR3 length is 18 residues. The V segment lost 6 bases and the J segment 0 bases; nucleotides outside the gene matches: 9. The CDR3 protein is CASRLTSGGSLAKNIQYF. The CDR3 DNA sequence: TGTGCCAGCAGACTGACTAGCGGGGGATCATTAGCCAAAAACATTCAGTACTTC.

This clone turned up a few times. The chain is built from TRBV9 and TRBJ2-3; maybe TRBD1 (5 bases). The CDR3 runs 15 residues. V was clipped by 0 bases and J by 4 bases, with 12 bases between them. Germline V gene sequence: CDR1 SGDLS, CDR2 YYNGEE. The CDR3 nucleotides read TGTGCCAGCAGCGTAGCGGGTAGGGGTGCAGATACGCAGTATTTT. Its translation: CASSVAGRGADTQYF. The full variable domain, rest sourced from reference TRBV9 and TRBJ2-3, is DSGVTQTPKHLITATGQRVTLRCSPRSGDLSVYWYQQSLDQGLQFLIQYYNGEERAKGNILERFSAQQFPDLHSELNLSSLELGDSALYFCASSVAGRGADTQYFGPGTRLTVL.

The chain uses TRBV2 and TRBJ1-5, with no clear D. The V end was cut by 3 bases, the J end by 8 bases, with 17 bases between. The germline V gene encodes CDR1 SNHLY and CDR2 FYNNEI. The CDR3 contains 15 residues. In DNA form, the CDR3 reads TGTGCCAGCAGTGACGCCCCCGGGCGGGTAGAGCCCCAGCATTTT. This encodes CASSDAPGRVEPQHF. Full variable domain (remainder filled in from reference TRBV2 and TRBJ1-5): EPEVTQTPSHQVTQMGQEVILRCVPISNHLYFYWYRQILGQKVEFLVSFYNNEISEKSEIFDDQFSVERPDGSNFTLKIRSTKLEDSAMYFCASSDAPGRVEPQHFGDGTRLSIL.

The V and J genes are TRBV28 and TRBJ1-2; TRBD1 matches at 9 bases. Germline CDR1 is MDHEN and CDR2 is SYDVKM. The length of the CDR3 is 14 residues. Losses at the gene ends were 6 bases for V and 4 bases for J; bases not matched to a gene: 6. The CDR3 loop is CASSPGGQGYGYTF. CDR3 nucleotides: TGTGCCAGCAGCCCTGGGGGACAGGGCTATGGCTACACCTTC.

This clone was recorded a few times. J is TRBJ2-4 and V is TRBV15; 9 bases are a match to TRBD1. The CDR3 is 17 residues long. Germline V gene sequence: CDR1 LNHNV, CDR2 YYDKDF (reference sequence). After removal of 1 base from V and 8 bases from J, the junction contained 12 bases not matched to a gene. CDR3 nucleotide sequence: TGTGCCACCAGCAGAGTATCGCCGGGACAGGGTTTGGACATTCAGTACTTC. It encodes CATSRVSPGQGLDIQYF.

V usage is TRBV27 and J usage is TRBJ1-5; 8 positions match TRBD1. The CDR3 sequence is 16 residues long. Germline V lookup: CDR1 MNHEY, CDR2 SMNVEV (reference sequence). The ends lost 4 bases at V and 3 bases at J; junction bases unmatched: 8. Here the CDR3 reads CASSSWTGIINQPQHF. The CDR3 DNA sequence: TGTGCCAGCAGTTCATGGACAGGGATAATCAATCAGCCCCAGCATTTT.

The chain links TRBV9 to TRBJ2-3; TRBD1 might be the D (6 bases). The CDR3 is 15 residues long. Germline CDR1 SGDLS, CDR2 YYNGEE. V lost 4 bases and J 4 bases, leaving 16 bases between the germline ends. CDR3 sequence (DNA): TGTGCCAGCAGCCTTCAGGGCAGGGGCGCAGATACGCAGTATTTT. Amino acids: CASSLQGRGADTQYF.

V and J are TRBV7-9 and TRBJ2-3; possibly TRBD1 for D (6 bases). V was shortened by 4 bases and J by 2 bases, with 16 bases between the two germline ends. The CDR3 covers 16 residues. CDR1 and CDR2 from the germline V gene are SEHNR and FQNEAQ (reference sequence). The chain's CDR3 is CASSSPGQGFTDTQYF. CDR3 DNA: TGTGCCAGCAGCTCGCCGGGACAAGGTTTCACAGATACGCAGTATTTT.

This clone was counted once. DNA of the CDR3: TGTGCCAGCAGCCAATGGCAGGGGGGCCCTGAAGCTTTCTTT. This translates into CASSQWQGGPEAFF. V and J are TRBV11-3 and TRBJ1-1, with TRBD1 matching 7 bases. The CDR3 is made up of 14 amino acids. CDR1 is SGHNT and CDR2 is YENEEA in the germline V gene. V lost 5 bases to trimming and J lost 6 bases; unmatched junction nucleotides: 9.

The V gene is TRBV7-8, the J gene TRBJ2-7; perhaps TRBD2 as D (6 bases). Per the germline V gene, CDR1 is SGHVS and CDR2 is FQNEAQ. Trimming left V 4 bases short and J 3 bases short, with 13 bases between. This CDR3 has 14 residues. CDR3 coding DNA: TGTGCCAGCAGCTATAGCGGATTCTTCTACGAGCAGTACTTC. Protein: CASSYSGFFYEQYF.